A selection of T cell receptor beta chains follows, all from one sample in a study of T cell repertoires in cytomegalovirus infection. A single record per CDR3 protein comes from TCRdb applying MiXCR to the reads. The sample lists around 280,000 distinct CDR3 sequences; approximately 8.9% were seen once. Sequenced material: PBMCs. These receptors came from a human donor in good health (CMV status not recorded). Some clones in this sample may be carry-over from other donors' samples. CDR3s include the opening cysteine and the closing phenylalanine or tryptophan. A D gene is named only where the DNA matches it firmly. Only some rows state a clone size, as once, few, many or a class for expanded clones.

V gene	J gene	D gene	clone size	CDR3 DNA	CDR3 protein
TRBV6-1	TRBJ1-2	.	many	TGTGCCAGCAGTGAAGTGGGTGTTCCGAACCCTAACTATGGCTACACCTTC	CASSEVGVPNPNYGYTF
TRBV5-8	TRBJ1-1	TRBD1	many	TGTGCCAGCAGCTTTCCGGACAGGTTAGACACTGAAGCTTTCTTT	CASSFPDRLDTEAFF
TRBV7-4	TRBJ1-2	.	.	TGTGCCAGCAGCCCAGGACAGCTCGGCTACACCTTC	CASSPGQLGYTF
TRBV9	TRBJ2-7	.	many	TGTGCCAGCAGCATCGGCGGTGACAGAGCCTACGAGCAGTACTTC	CASSIGGDRAYEQYF
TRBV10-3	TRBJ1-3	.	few	TGTGCCATCAGTGAGGCGGAAGTATCTGGAAACACCATATATTTT	CAISEAEVSGNTIYF
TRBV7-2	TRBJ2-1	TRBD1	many	TGTGCCAGCAGCCTAATTTCGACAGGGAGTAGGAATGAGCAGTTCTTC	CASSLISTGSRNEQFF
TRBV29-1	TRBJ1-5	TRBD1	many	TGCAGCGTTGAGGACAACAGGGGAGCTCAGCCCCAGCATTTT	CSVEDNRGAQPQHF
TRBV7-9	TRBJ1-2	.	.	TGTGCCAGCAGCCCCCGCGGGGCGAAAGGCTACACCTTC	CASSPRGAKGYTF
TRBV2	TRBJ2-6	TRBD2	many	TGTGCCAGCAGTGGGGAGGAGCGGGGGGGCTCTGGGGCCAACGTCCTGACTTTC	CASSGEERGGSGANVLTF
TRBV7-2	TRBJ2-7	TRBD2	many	TGTGCCAGCAGCTTCGGACTAGCGAGGACCTACGAGCAGTACTTC	CASSFGLARTYEQYF
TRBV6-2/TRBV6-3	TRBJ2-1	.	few	TGTGCCAGCAGTCCGTTTGATGAGCAGTTCTTC	CASSPFDEQFF
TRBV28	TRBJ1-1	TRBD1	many	TGTGCCAGCAGTTCGGGACAGTTGAACACTGAAGCTTTCTTT	CASSSGQLNTEAFF
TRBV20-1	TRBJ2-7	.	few	TGCAGTGCTACAACCCTTAGACGGGGGTCTTTGGAGCAGTACTTC	CSATTLRRGSLEQYF
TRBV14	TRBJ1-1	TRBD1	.	TGTGCCAGCAGCCAAACCCCGGACAGGGGGCACACTGAAGCTTTCTTT	CASSQTPDRGHTEAFF
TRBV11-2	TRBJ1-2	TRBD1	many	TGTGCCAGCAGCTTAGTGGCAGGGGGACGGTTGGGCTACACCTTC	CASSLVAGGRLGYTF
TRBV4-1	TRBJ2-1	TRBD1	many	TGCGCCAGCAGCCAAACGACAGGGTCACTCAATGAGCAGTTCTTC	CASSQTTGSLNEQFF
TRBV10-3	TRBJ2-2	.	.	TGTGCCATCAGTGAGACTAAAAGGTCTGCAAACACCGGGGAGCTGTTTTTT	CAISETKRSANTGELFF
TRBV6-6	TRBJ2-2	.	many	TGTGCCAGCAGGGACCCAGGGATCGGGGAGCTGTTTTTT	CASRDPGIGELFF
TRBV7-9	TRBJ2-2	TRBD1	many	TGTGCCAGCAGCCCCGGGACAGAAGTCGGGGAGCTGTTTTTT	CASSPGTEVGELFF
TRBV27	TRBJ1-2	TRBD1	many	TGTGCCAGCAGTTTATCGACAGGACAGGGGTATGGCTACACCTTC	CASSLSTGQGYGYTF
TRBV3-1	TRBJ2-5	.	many	TGTGCCAGCAGTTGGAGGGGGCAGTGGGAGACCCAGTACTTC	CASSWRGQWETQYF
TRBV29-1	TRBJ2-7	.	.	TGCAGCGTTGCATTCTCCTACGAGCAGTACTTC	CSVAFSYEQYF
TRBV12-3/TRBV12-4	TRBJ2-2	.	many	TGTGCCAGCAGTTATGGTCCGGGGGTGAACACCGGGGAGCTGTTTTTT	CASSYGPGVNTGELFF
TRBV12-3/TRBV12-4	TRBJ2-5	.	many	TGTGCCAGCAGTTTTAGTCAAGTGGAGACCCAGTACTTC	CASSFSQVETQYF
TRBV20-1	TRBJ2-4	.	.	TGCAGTGCTAGCGGGGGGCAGGTAACCAAAAACATTCAGTACTTC	CSASGGQVTKNIQYF
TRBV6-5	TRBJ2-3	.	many	TGTGCCAGCAGTTATCCTCTTAAAGGGACCGTGCAGTATTTT	CASSYPLKGTVQYF
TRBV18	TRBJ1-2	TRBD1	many	TGTGCCAGCTCACCTCCGGGACAGGGATTCTATGGCTACACCTTC	CASSPPGQGFYGYTF
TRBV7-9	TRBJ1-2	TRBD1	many	TGTGCCAGCAGCTTAGTGGCAGGGGGCGACGGCTACACCTTC	CASSLVAGGDGYTF
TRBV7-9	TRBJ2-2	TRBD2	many	TGTGCCAGCAGCCCCCGGACTAGCGGGGGCCCCGGCGGGACCGGGGAGCTGTTTTTT	CASSPRTSGGPGGTGELFF
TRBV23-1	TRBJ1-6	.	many	TGCGCCAGCAGTCAATCCGGAGGCTCCTATAATTCACCCCTCCACTTT	CASSQSGGSYNSPLHF
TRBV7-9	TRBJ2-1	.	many	TGTGCCAGCAGCTTAGCGGTCAGCTACAATGAGCAGTTCTTC	CASSLAVSYNEQFF
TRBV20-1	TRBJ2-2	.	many	TGCAGTGCTCCCGGGGGGCCCAACACCGGGGAGCTGTTTTTT	CSAPGGPNTGELFF
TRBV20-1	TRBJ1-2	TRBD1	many	TGCAGTGCTAGCGGACAGGGGATGGACTATGGCTACACCTTC	CSASGQGMDYGYTF
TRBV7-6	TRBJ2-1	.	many	TGTGCCAGCAGCCCGTCCCCCGGGAATGAGCAGTTCTTC	CASSPSPGNEQFF
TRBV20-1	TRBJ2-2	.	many	TGCAGTGCCTTCGGACACTTAAACACCGGGGAGCTGTTTTTT	CSAFGHLNTGELFF
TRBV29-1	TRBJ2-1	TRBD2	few	TGCAGCGCCAAGACTAGCGGGGGGGCAGGTGAGCAGTTCTTC	CSAKTSGGAGEQFF
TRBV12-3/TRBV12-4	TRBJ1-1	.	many	TGTGCCAGCAGTTTCCAGAGGAACACTGAAGCTTTCTTT	CASSFQRNTEAFF
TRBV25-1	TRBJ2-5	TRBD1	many	TGTGCCAGCAGTGAAATAACAGGGGGCAGGTTGGCCCAGTACTTC	CASSEITGGRLAQYF
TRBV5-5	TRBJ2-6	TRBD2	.	TGTGCCAGCAGCTTGTCGGGCGGGGGGGCCGCTCATGGGGCCAACGTCCTGACTTTC	CASSLSGGGAAHGANVLTF
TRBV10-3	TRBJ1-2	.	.	TGTGCCATCAGGATGGATGACAGTAACTATGGCTACACCTTC	CAIRMDDSNYGYTF
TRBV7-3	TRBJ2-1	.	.	TGTGCCAGCAGCTTAACCCAGGATGGGTACAATGAGCAGTTCTTC	CASSLTQDGYNEQFF
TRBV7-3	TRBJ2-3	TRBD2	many	TGTGCCAGCAGCTTAACGGGGCTAGCGGGGGCCCCCACAGATACGCAGTATTTT	CASSLTGLAGAPTDTQYF
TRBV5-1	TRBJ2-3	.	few	TGCGCCAGCAGCTTGGAAGGGGCGATGGGGGATACGCAGTATTTT	CASSLEGAMGDTQYF
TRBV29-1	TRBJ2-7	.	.	TGCAGCGTTGAAGTACTGGACAGTCCCTACGAGCAGTACTTC	CSVEVLDSPYEQYF
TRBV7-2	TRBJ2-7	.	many	TGTGCCAGCAGCCAAGGAAGGGCGGGGGAGCAGTACTTC	CASSQGRAGEQYF
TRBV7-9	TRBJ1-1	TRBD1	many	TGTGCCAGCAGCCCAGTGACAGGGGGGAGCACTGAAGCTTTCTTT	CASSPVTGGSTEAFF
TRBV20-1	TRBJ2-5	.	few	TGCAGTGCTAGGGGACTCCGCCCAGGGAAAGAGACCCAGTACTTC	CSARGLRPGKETQYF
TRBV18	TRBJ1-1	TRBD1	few	TGTGCCAGCTCACCAGGGACAGGGGGGGCTGAAGCTTTCTTT	CASSPGTGGAEAFF
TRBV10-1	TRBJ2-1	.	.	TGCGCCAGCAGTGAGTCGACTGACTACAATGAGCAGTTCTTC	CASSESTDYNEQFF
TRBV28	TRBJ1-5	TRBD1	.	TGTGCCAGCAGTTCCCCCGGGACAGGGGAACAGCCCCAGCATTTT	CASSSPGTGEQPQHF
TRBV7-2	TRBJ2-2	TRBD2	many	TGTGCCACCGAACTAGCGGGGAGCACCGGGGAGCTGTTTTTT	CATELAGSTGELFF
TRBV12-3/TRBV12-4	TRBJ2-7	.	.	TGTGCCAGCAGCCCCACCCGCACGGCCCCTAAGGAGCAGTACTTC	CASSPTRTAPKEQYF
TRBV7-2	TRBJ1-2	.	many	TGTGCCAGCAGCTTAGACCCTGTGGGGTATGGCTACACCTTC	CASSLDPVGYGYTF
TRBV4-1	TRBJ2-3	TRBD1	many	TGCGCCAGCAGCCGGGGACAGACCACAGATACGCAGTATTTT	CASSRGQTTDTQYF
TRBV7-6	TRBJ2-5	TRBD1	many	TGTGCCAGCAGCCCCTCGGGGACAGTAATCACGAAGACCCAGTACTTC	CASSPSGTVITKTQYF